The TCR beta chain described here comes from a study of graft-versus-host responses after intestinal transplantation. The study's findings and limits: The recipient marrow held GvH clones, and some of them showed up first in ileum or blood. Patients with graft-donor T cell macrochimerism had high graft-versus-host to host-versus-graft clonal ratios in allografts.

A word on this clone: Its specificity is not known.

Clones were sequenced by immunoSEQ multiplex PCR, and TCRdb holds only the in-frame ones, with some missing. The sample lists under 90,000 clones, around 87% occurring once. V was pared by 0 bases and J by 5 bases, with 3 bases of the junction left unmatched. CDR3 length: 15 residues. Looked up from germline, CDR1 is MGHRA and CDR2 is YSYEKL. The material was unstimulated CD8+ T cells sorted from spleen or lymph node cells, obtained before transplant. The rearrangement joins TRBV4-1 to TRBJ1-1, with 10 bases identical to TRBD1. The sequence was collected from a human donor who was the organ donor for an intestinal transplant. The CDR3 region is CASSQEWTGGTEAFF. As DNA, the CDR3 is TGCGCCAGCAGCCAAGAGTGGACAGGGGGAACTGAAGCTTTCTTT.